This T cell receptor (beta chain) was profiled in a study of cytotoxic CD8 clonotypes in ibrutinib-treated CLL. CDR1 and CDR2 (germline): MNHEY, SVGAGI. The CDR3 has 15 residues. Trimming removed 4 bases from V and 4 bases from J, with 17 bases in between. Sequencing used immunoSEQ multiplex PCR; TCRdb keeps in-frame clones, though not all of them. The data contain over 95,000 clones, 58% of them singletons. The material was PBMCs, obtained after 24 months of ibrutinib treatment. This clonotype was obtained from a human donor with chronic lymphocytic leukemia. The chain has TRBV6-5 and TRBJ2-7; D is possibly TRBD2 (5 bases). CDR3 bases: TGTGCCAGCAGTTCATCTACTCAGCGGCTATACGAGCAGTACTTC. This translates into CASSSSTQRLYEQYF.